This T cell receptor beta chain was sequenced for a study of cytomegalovirus exposure and HLA in healthy donors. Study-level findings and limits: In a later analysis, first-cohort TCR clusters were found to tend to co-occur in the 90 to 150 validation repertoires. The classifier reportedly diagnosed cytomegalovirus status with high specificity and sensitivity. The study flagged approximately 180 TCR beta chains as cytomegalovirus-associated.

Of note for this clone: No antigen is known for it.

Generated by immunoSEQ multiplex PCR, the TCRdb table keeps only in-frame clones and is missing some. The sample has 100,000 to 150,000 clones, approximately 88% seen once. There are 17 residues in the CDR3. The germline V gene has CDR1 MGHRA and CDR2 YSYEKL. Trimming cost V 0 bases and J 6 bases; bases outside gene matches: 12. The material sequenced was PBMCs. The chain links TRBV4-1 to TRBJ2-7; 9 bases are a match to TRBD2. The TCR was taken from a woman between 18 and 30 years old in good health and CMV-seronegative. This CDR3 is CASSQDFLAGLGSEQYF. The CDR3 DNA is TGCGCCAGCAGCCAAGATTTTCTAGCGGGATTAGGTAGCGAGCAGTACTTC.